There are many counts of the clone carrying this T cell receptor (beta chain). Its antigen is unknown. The record originates from a study of T cells in Graves' hyperthyroidism and ophthalmopathy. Study-wide context: The initial diagnosis was the point when peripheral blood was collected, ahead of any treatment.

RNA transcripts provided the source from which TCR beta CDR3 regions were amplified. Using the HTBI primer set, a first-round RT-PCR was run on the TCR CDR3. Via MiXCR, TCRdb re-called the multiplex PCR reads, giving one row per CDR3 protein. The sample includes a few hundred thousand distinct CDR3 sequences, around 15% of them seen just once. Points from the study as a whole: Most thyroid clonotypes expanded above 0.001 were also detected in blood. Through a model of 13 V-J features, ophthalmopathy was separated from stable hyperthyroidism.

Trimming at V came to 8 bases and at J to 0 bases, leaving 12 bases not matched to a gene. The CDR3 is 16 amino acids. Germline V CDR1 and CDR2: WSHSY, SAAADI. The genes are TRBV10-2 and TRBJ2-5; TRBD2 agrees at 7 bases. This sequence was found in a woman in her twenties or thirties with Graves' ophthalmopathy. Material: blood. CDR3: CASGMSRAGDQETQYF. The CDR3 region has the DNA TGCGCCAGCGGCATGTCGAGGGCGGGAGACCAAGAGACCCAGTACTTC.